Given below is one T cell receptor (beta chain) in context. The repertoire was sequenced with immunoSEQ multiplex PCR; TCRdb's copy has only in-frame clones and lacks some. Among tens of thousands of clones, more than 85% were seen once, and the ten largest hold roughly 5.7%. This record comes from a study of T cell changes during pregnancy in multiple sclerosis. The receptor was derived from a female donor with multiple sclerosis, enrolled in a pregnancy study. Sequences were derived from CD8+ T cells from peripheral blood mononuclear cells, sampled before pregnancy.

The chain's CDR3 is CASSKPGLRFVDTGELFF. The CDR3 DNA sequence: TGTGCCAGCAGCAAACCGGGACTCCGGTTTGTAGACACCGGGGAGCTGTTTTTT. The chain carries TRBV2 and TRBJ2-2; possible D gene TRBD2, 6 bases. V was pared by 6 bases and J by 3 bases, with 23 bases between. The germline gives CDR1 SNHLY, CDR2 FYNNEI. There are 18 residues in the CDR3.